The 23 T cell receptor beta chains presented below share a single source sample, sequenced in a study of cytomegalovirus exposure and HLA in healthy donors. The table came from immunoSEQ multiplex PCR; TCRdb's copy has only in-frame clones and leaves some out. The sample has around 70,000 clones, approximately 93% seen once. Input material: PBMCs. These TCRs come from a man between 18 and 29 years old in good health and CMV-seropositive.

This chain connects TRBV7-3 to TRBJ2-2; D is perhaps TRBD2 (6 bases). Looked up from germline, CDR1 is SGHTA and CDR2 is FQGTGA. Deletions cut 2 bases from V and 0 bases from J, with 10 bases between. This CDR3 comprises 16 residues. CDR3 in amino acids: CASSLEGLANTGELFF. The CDR3 DNA sequence: TGTGCCAGCAGCTTAGAGGGACTGGCGAACACCGGGGAGCTGTTTTTT.

The J gene is TRBJ2-5, the V gene TRBV6-1; D unresolved. Per the germline V gene, CDR1 is MNHNS and CDR2 is SASEGT. The CDR3 has 16 residues. The V end was cut by 4 bases, the J end by 5 bases, with 20 bases between. The CDR3 bases are TGTGCCAGCAGTGGCCCCTTCAGAAAGAGCGAGGAGACCCAGTACTTC. As protein: CASSGPFRKSEETQYF.

CDR3 protein: CASSQTSSEQYF. The CDR3 bases are TGTGCCAGTAGCCAAACTAGCTCCGAGCAGTACTTC. This sequence joins TRBV19 and TRBJ2-7; D is possibly TRBD2 (6 bases). V lost 6 bases and J lost 6, with 12 bases in between. This CDR3 region has 12 residues. Germline V gene lookup returns CDR1 LNHDA and CDR2 SQIVND (reference sequence).

The rearrangement uses TRBV18 and TRBJ2-5; 14 nucleotides agree with TRBD2. The CDR3 consists of 19 residues. With V trimmed by 1 base and J by 1 base, 8 bases remained unmatched. Germline CDR1 KGHSH, CDR2 LQKENI. In DNA, the CDR3 is TGTGCCAGCTCACCACTGCCTGGACTAGCGGGAGGTACCCAAGAGACCCAGTACTTC. Amino acids: CASSPLPGLAGGTQETQYF.

This clone was counted once. This sequence joins TRBV7-9 and TRBJ2-7; 7 nucleotides agree with TRBD1. This CDR3 is 14 amino acids long. V shed 5 bases and J 2 bases; nucleotides not matched to a gene: 6. Germline CDR1 SEHNR, CDR2 FQNEAQ (reference sequence). The CDR3 reads CASSTPGQPYEQYF. CDR3 DNA sequence: TGTGCCAGCAGCACCCCGGGACAGCCCTACGAGCAGTACTTC.

The V call is TRBV19, the J call TRBJ2-3; maybe TRBD2 (5 bases). Germline-derived CDR1 and CDR2 are LNHDA and SQIVND (reference sequence). The CDR3 loop spans 14 amino acids. Trimming left V 10 bases short and J 0 bases short, with 14 bases between. The CDR3 loop is CATAGLRSTDTQYF. Written as DNA, the CDR3 is TGTGCCACTGCTGGACTCAGAAGCACAGATACGCAGTATTTT.

This clone was counted between two and nine times. The V gene is TRBV28, the J gene TRBJ2-7, with no clear D. The CDR3 contains 12 residues. CDR1 is MDHEN, CDR2 SYDVKM, per germline. The germline V and J ends were trimmed by 1 base and 3 bases, with 4 bases remaining between them. The DNA of the CDR3 is TGTGCCAGCAGTTTATATAGCTACGAGCAGTACTTC. Protein sequence: CASSLYSYEQYF.

This chain connects TRBV11-3 to TRBJ2-1, with 9 bases fitting TRBD1. V trimming: 5 bases; J trimming: 7 bases; junction bases outside the gene matches: 9. The V gene's germline CDR1 is SGHNT and CDR2 YENEEA. CDR3 size: 15 residues. As DNA, the CDR3 is TGTGCCAGCAGCCTCCGACAGGGGGGTGAGAATGAGCAGTTCTTC. The encoded protein is CASSLRQGGENEQFF. Filled out from reference TRBV11-3 and TRBJ2-1, the complete variable domain reads EAGVVQSPRYKIIEKKQPVAFWCNPISGHNTLYWYLQNLGQGPELLIRYENEEAVDDSQLPKDRFSAERLKGVDSTLKIQPAELGDSAVYLCASSLRQGGENEQFFGPGTRLTVL.

The gene calls are TRBV6-6 and TRBJ2-3; a weak D match, TRBD2 (6 bases). This CDR3 contains 14 residues. CDR1 and CDR2 from the germline V gene are MNHNY and SVGAGI (reference sequence). V was cut by 1 base and J by 4 bases, with 9 bases left in between. This CDR3 reads CASSYWLASDTQYF. DNA of the CDR3: TGTGCCAGCAGTTACTGGCTAGCGTCAGATACGCAGTATTTT.

The sample holds one count of this clone. The chain uses TRBV6-5 and TRBJ2-1, with D possibly TRBD2 on 6 matching bases. This CDR3 has 16 amino acids. Germline V CDR1 and CDR2: MNHEY, SVGAGI. V was trimmed by 0 bases and J by 1 base, leaving 10 bases between them. The CDR3 DNA sequence: TGTGCCAGCAGTTACTCACCTAGCGCATCCTACAATGAGCAGTTCTTC. Translating it yields CASSYSPSASYNEQFF.

The V gene is TRBV10-3, the J gene TRBJ2-4; TRBD1 is a possible D gene (6 bases). Germline CDR1 is ENHRY and CDR2 is SYGVKD. The ends were cut back, 11 bases at V and 0 bases at J, with 14 bases in the middle. CDR3 length: 14 residues. CDR3 loop: CAPEGVLAKNIQYF. CDR3 DNA sequence: TGTGCCCCCGAGGGGGTACTAGCCAAAAACATTCAGTACTTC.

The rearrangement joins TRBV27 to TRBJ2-7; 13 bases map to TRBD2. With 7 bases clipped from V and 1 base from J, the junction kept 19 bases outside the gene matches. The germline V gene has CDR1 MNHEY and CDR2 SMNVEV (reference sequence). This CDR3 is 20 amino acids long. The CDR3: CASIYARTSGSGAISYEQYF. The CDR3 DNA is TGTGCCAGCATTTACGCTCGGACTAGCGGGAGTGGGGCTATATCCTACGAGCAGTACTTC.

The rearrangement uses TRBV4-1 and TRBJ2-6; tentative D call: TRBD2 (6 bases). The CDR3 consists of 18 residues. Between the trimmed V and J ends, which lost 0 bases and 0 bases, there was a span of 12 bases. Germline assignment: CDR1 MGHRA and CDR2 YSYEKL. In DNA form, the CDR3 reads TGCGCCAGCAGCCAAGATGAGAGGCGGGACTCTGGGGCCAACGTCCTGACTTTC. As protein: CASSQDERRDSGANVLTF.

This clone was seen once. The chain uses TRBV7-2 and TRBJ2-1; no definite D call. Germline V gives CDR1 SGHTA, CDR2 FQGNSA. This CDR3 contains 14 residues. V lost 5 bases and J lost 0, with 8 bases in between. The CDR3 reads CASSLESSYNEQFF. The DNA for the CDR3 is TGTGCCAGCAGCCTAGAGAGCTCCTACAATGAGCAGTTCTTC.

This chain uses TRBV10-3 with TRBJ2-3, with 7 bases that match TRBD1. Per germline, CDR1 ENHRY and CDR2 SYGVKD. This CDR3 is built from 13 residues. V trimming: 4 bases; J trimming: 5 bases; junction bases outside the gene matches: 3. CDR3 residues: CAISGQGGDTQYF. CDR3 sequence (DNA): TGTGCCATCAGTGGACAGGGTGGAGATACGCAGTATTTT.

V is TRBV4-1 and J is TRBJ1-1; 8 bases map to TRBD1. The CDR3 is 17 amino acids. CDR1 and CDR2 from the germline V gene are MGHRA and YSYEKL. With V trimmed by 5 bases and J by 1 base, 12 bases remained unmatched. DNA of the CDR3: TGCGCCAGCAGCTACAAGTTCCCCGGGACAGGGAACACTGAAGCTTTCTTT. Protein product: CASSYKFPGTGNTEAFF.

This clone was detected only once. J is TRBJ2-2 and V is TRBV6-5; 7 bases agree with TRBD2. With V trimmed by 2 bases and J by 5 bases, 8 bases remained unmatched. This CDR3 comprises 16 residues. The V gene's germline CDR1 is MNHEY and CDR2 SVGAGI. CDR3 bases: TGTGCCAGCAGTTACATTGGGGAGGGGAGGACCGGGGAGCTGTTTTTT. Translating gives CASSYIGEGRTGELFF.

The J gene is TRBJ2-5, the V gene TRBV2; 8 bases align to TRBD1. The CDR3 is 14 residues long. Germline V gives CDR1 SNHLY, CDR2 FYNNEI. Trimming removed 4 bases from V and 5 bases from J; junction bases left unmatched: 6. This chain's CDR3 is CASSGQGWTETQYF. The CDR3 DNA sequence: TGTGCCAGCAGTGGACAGGGGTGGACGGAGACCCAGTACTTC. The full variable domain, completed using reference TRBV2 and TRBJ2-5, is EPEVTQTPSHQVTQMGQEVILRCVPISNHLYFYWYRQILGQKVEFLVSFYNNEISEKSEIFDDQFSVERPDGSNFTLKIRSTKLEDSAMYFCASSGQGWTETQYFGPGTRLLVL.

The gene calls are TRBV27 and TRBJ1-4; TRBD1 matches at 12 bases. The V and J ends lost 6 bases and 4 bases, in that order; junction bases with no gene match: 9. CDR1 is MNHEY, CDR2 SMNVEV, per germline (reference sequence). This CDR3 contains 17 residues. In DNA form, the CDR3 reads TGTGCCAGCAGAGATCGGGACAGGGGGCTCGGTAATGAAAAACTGTTTTTT. It codes for CASRDRDRGLGNEKLFF. The whole variable domain, filled in from reference TRBV27 and TRBJ1-4, reads EAQVTQNPRYLITVTGKKLTVTCSQNMNHEYMSWYRQDPGLGLRQIYYSMNVEVTDKGDVPEGYKVSRKEKRNFPLILESPSPNQTSLYFCASRDRDRGLGNEKLFFGSGTQLSVL.

J is TRBJ2-7 and V is TRBV18; 8 nucleotides match TRBD2. This CDR3 has 14 residues. Germline trimming cut 1 base from V and 5 bases from J; bases unmatched to any gene: 4. The germline V gene has CDR1 KGHSH and CDR2 LQKENI. CDR3 sequence reads: CASSPRDSGDEQYF. The CDR3 bases are TGTGCCAGCTCACCACGGGATAGCGGGGACGAGCAGTACTTC.

The rearrangement uses TRBV7-6 and TRBJ2-6; D is unclear. The germline V and J ends were trimmed by 5 bases and 0 bases, with 8 bases remaining between them. The CDR3 consists of 15 residues. CDR1 is SGHVS, CDR2 FNYEAQ, per germline. CDR3 DNA sequence: TGTGCCAGCAGCCCCACAGTCTCTGGGGCCAACGTCCTGACTTTC. Amino acid sequence: CASSPTVSGANVLTF.

This chain links TRBV19 with TRBJ1-5, with 9 bases that match TRBD1. CDR1 is LNHDA, CDR2 SQIVND, per germline (reference sequence). The trim removed 6 bases at V and 0 bases at J, leaving 6 bases unmatched. The CDR3 totals 16 residues. CDR3 coding DNA: TGTGCCAGTAGCGTAGGGACAGGGTTTAGCAATCAGCCCCAGCATTTT. It yields the protein CASSVGTGFSNQPQHF.

This clone has a single count. This sequence joins TRBV6-6 and TRBJ1-1; D call uncertain. The CDR3 runs to 13 residues. The germline V gene encodes CDR1 MNHNY and CDR2 SVGAGI (reference sequence). V lost 5 bases, J lost 4 bases, and 11 bases lay in between. CDR3 nucleotide sequence: TGTGCCAGCAGTCTCACGTCGGGCACTGAAGCTTTCTTT. It specifies CASSLTSGTEAFF.